The 28 T cell receptor beta chains in this list originate from one sample, sequenced in a study of human T cells and chemical hapten exposure. Time point in this sample: patch test 3, about 24 weeks after DPC sensitization. The treatment was: therapeutic diphenylcyclopropenone sensitization with weekly scalp DPC. TCRdb analysed the RACE reads with MiXCR anew, one entry per CDR3 protein. The profile shows some 180,000 distinct CDR3 sequences, 20% to 25% of them singletons. Sequences were derived from whole blood, sampled in connection with sensitization to the hapten diphenylcyclopropenone (DPC). These receptors all come from a woman aged 40 to 50 with alopecia areata. Some clones in this sample may be carry-over from other donors' samples.

This clonotype was detected only a few times. For the CDR3, the DNA is TGTGCCAGCAGCCCCGCTGTAGCCAAAAACATTCAGTACTTC. The encoded protein is CASSPAVAKNIQYF. V and J are TRBV6-2 or TRBV6-3 and TRBJ2-4; D remains unclear. CDR1 MNHEY and CDR2 SVGEGT come from the germline V gene. The V end lost 6 bases, the J end lost 0 bases, and 9 bases lay between the germline ends. This CDR3 spans 14 amino acids.

The chain recombines TRBV29-1 with TRBJ2-7, with TRBD2 identical over 8 bases. Germline V lookup: CDR1 SQVTM, CDR2 ANQGSEA. The CDR3 has 12 amino acids. Unmatched junction bases numbered 8, after V lost 7 bases and J lost 6 bases. The chain's CDR3 is CSASGRESEQYF. Written as DNA, the CDR3 is TGCAGCGCATCCGGGAGGGAGAGCGAGCAGTACTTC.

V is TRBV6-2 or TRBV6-3 and J is TRBJ1-6; no reliable D call. The ends were cut back, 8 bases at V and 5 bases at J, with 13 bases in the middle. CDR1 is MNHEY and CDR2 is SVGEGT in the germline V gene. This CDR3 spans 14 amino acids. The CDR3 region is CASGPTGNNSPLHF. Here the CDR3 DNA reads TGTGCCAGCGGACCCACGGGAAATAATTCACCCCTCCACTTT.

The chain has TRBV19 and TRBJ2-3, with 7 positions matching TRBD2. Trimming took 3 bases from V and 3 from J; bases not matched to a gene: 6. The CDR3 has 15 residues. The germline CDR1 and CDR2 sequences are LNHDA and SQIVND (reference sequence). The DNA for the CDR3 is TGTGCCAGTAGTATCGGGGCTAGCGGAACAGATACGCAGTATTTT. Protein sequence: CASSIGASGTDTQYF.

The table lists this clonotype with a count of one. The chain combines TRBV7-2 with TRBJ2-7; D could derive from TRBD1 or TRBD2 (5 bases each). The CDR3 is 19 residues long. Germline-derived CDR1 and CDR2 are SGHTA and FQGNSA. V was trimmed by 0 bases and J by 3 bases, leaving 24 bases between them. The CDR3 is CASSLAVGPAPQPGYEQYF. The CDR3 bases are TGTGCCAGCAGCTTAGCGGTGGGACCAGCTCCTCAGCCCGGCTACGAGCAGTACTTC.

This clonotype was seen a few times. This rearrangement joins TRBV19 to TRBJ2-1, with 9 nucleotides matching TRBD1. This CDR3 spans 15 amino acids. V was clipped by 9 bases and J by 8 bases; unmatched bases: 14. Germline CDR1 reads LNHDA; CDR2 reads SQIVND (reference sequence). The CDR3 is CASKPGQGMGDEQFF. CDR3 DNA: TGTGCCAGCAAACCGGGACAGGGAATGGGGGATGAGCAGTTCTTC.

The sample holds one count of this clonotype. One junction end disagrees with the germline gene, perhaps due to a read error. The rearrangement links TRBV7-2 to TRBJ2-1; D not resolved. There are 13 residues in the CDR3. The germline CDR1 and CDR2 sequences are SGHTA and FQGNSA. Here the CDR3 DNA reads TGTGCCAGCAACTTACCTGTTAGGGATGAGCAGTTCTTC. Translation: CASNLPVRDEQFF.

In this sample, this clonotype turned up many times. The chain employs TRBV4-1 and TRBJ1-2; D ambiguous. Between the trimmed V and J ends, which lost 3 bases and 0 bases, there was a span of 14 bases. The CDR3 runs 16 residues. CDR1 MGHRA and CDR2 YSYEKL come from the germline V gene. CDR3 DNA sequence: TGCGCCAGCAGCCACACCACCCTGCGGGCTAACTATGGCTACACCTTC. Its translation: CASSHTTLRANYGYTF.

The chain recombines TRBV12-3 or TRBV12-4 with TRBJ1-5; TRBD1 aligns across 8 bases. This CDR3 comprises 14 residues. V was clipped by 6 bases and J by 5 bases; unmatched bases: 6. CDR3 protein: CASSRDRSYQPQHF. CDR3 sequence (DNA): TGTGCCAGCAGCCGGGACAGGAGTTATCAGCCCCAGCATTTT.

This clonotype was observed many times. The rearrangement links TRBV4-3 to TRBJ2-5; TRBD2 agrees at 10 bases. This CDR3 spans 14 amino acids. V lost 2 bases, J lost 4 bases, and 1 base stayed unmatched. CDR1 and CDR2 from the germline V gene are LGHNA and YSLEER. The CDR3 is CASSQRLAGETQYF. CDR3 DNA: TGCGCCAGCAGCCAAAGACTAGCGGGAGAGACCCAGTACTTC.

This clonotype appeared a few times. The chain couples TRBV20-1 to TRBJ2-6; a possible D gene is TRBD1 (6 bases). The ends were cut back, 6 bases at V and 2 bases at J, with 17 bases in the middle. The CDR3 has 16 residues. The germline CDR1 and CDR2 sequences are DFQATT and SNEGSKA (reference sequence). CDR3 sequence reads: CSALLQGRPGANVLTF. The CDR3 nucleotides are TGCAGTGCCCTTCTACAGGGTAGGCCTGGGGCCAACGTCCTGACTTTC.

The gene calls are TRBV5-1 and TRBJ1-1; D not resolved. The CDR3 has 14 residues. Trimming shortened V by 7 bases and J by 1 base, and 14 bases separated the two germline ends. Germline CDR1 is SGHRS and CDR2 is YFSETQ. The CDR3 here is CASGKDGWNTEAFF. The CDR3 nucleotides are TGCGCCAGCGGAAAGGACGGATGGAACACTGAAGCTTTCTTT.

The chain joins TRBV7-9 to TRBJ2-3; D is uncertain. Germline CDR1 and CDR2: SEHNR and FQNEAQ (reference sequence). V was shortened by 3 bases and J by 6 bases, with 10 bases between the two germline ends. CDR3 length equals 13 residues. The DNA of the CDR3 is TGTGCCAGCAGCTTCCTCGCCCCGGATACGCAGTATTTT. This gives the protein CASSFLAPDTQYF. Variable domain in full (rest from reference TRBV7-9 and TRBJ2-3): DTGVSQNPRHKITKRGQNVTFRCDPISEHNRLYWYRQTLGQGPEFLTYFQNEAQLEKSRLLSDRFSAERPKGSFSTLEIQRTEQGDSAMYLCASSFLAPDTQYFGPGTRLTVL.

The V and J genes are TRBV7-9 and TRBJ2-1, with 13 bases that match TRBD2. Germline V lookup: CDR1 SEHNR, CDR2 FQNEAQ (reference sequence). The CDR3 has 17 residues. V lost 1 base to trimming and J lost 8 bases; unmatched junction nucleotides: 8. CDR3 sequence (DNA): TGTGCCAGCAGCTTAGGCCCCGGGACTAGCGGGATCGATGAGCAGTTCTTC. Amino acids: CASSLGPGTSGIDEQFF. Together with reference TRBV7-9 and TRBJ2-1, the CDR3 gives the full variable domain: DTGVSQNPRHKITKRGQNVTFRCDPISEHNRLYWYRQTLGQGPEFLTYFQNEAQLEKSRLLSDRFSAERPKGSFSTLEIQRTEQGDSAMYLCASSLGPGTSGIDEQFFGPGTRLTVL.

This clonotype was counted between two and nine times. The chain has TRBV4-3 and TRBJ2-5; D tentatively fits TRBD1 or TRBD2 (5 bases each). The CDR3 has 16 residues. The ends were cut back, 0 bases at V and 5 bases at J, with 16 bases in the middle. Germline lookup yields CDR1 LGHNA and CDR2 YSLEER. Here the CDR3 DNA reads TGCGCCAGCAGCCAAGACCTTAGAGGGGTCCGGGAGACCCAGTACTTC. It yields the protein CASSQDLRGVRETQYF.

The chain is built from TRBV7-9 and TRBJ2-5; no clear D gene. The V gene's germline CDR1 is SEHNR and CDR2 FQNEAQ (reference sequence). This CDR3 region has 14 residues. Trimming pared 1 base from V and 1 base from J, leaving 7 bases between. The CDR3 reads CASSLEQLQETQYF. CDR3 coding DNA: TGTGCCAGCAGCTTAGAACAGCTCCAAGAGACCCAGTACTTC.

This chain uses TRBV28 with TRBJ2-1; D may correspond to TRBD1 or TRBD2 (5 bases each). CDR3 length: 13 residues. V was clipped by 6 bases and J by 8 bases, with 14 bases between them. CDR1 and CDR2 (germline): MDHEN, SYDVKM. The CDR3 loop is CASRAQGAHEQFF. The CDR3 DNA reads TGTGCCAGCAGGGCTCAGGGAGCGCATGAGCAGTTCTTC. Variable domain in full (rest from reference TRBV28 and TRBJ2-1): DVKVTQSSRYLVKRTGEKVFLECVQDMDHENMFWYRQDPGLGLRLIYFSYDVKMKEKGDIPEGYSVSREKKERFSLILESASTNQTSMYLCASRAQGAHEQFFGPGTRLTVL.

This clonotype was observed at least ten times. The J gene is TRBJ2-1, the V gene TRBV7-8; possibly TRBD2 for D (5 bases). Trimming stripped 1 base from V and 9 bases from J, with 16 bases between. In germline, CDR1 is SGHVS, CDR2 FQNEAQ. The CDR3 totals 15 residues. The CDR3, as DNA: TGTGCCAGCAGCTTAGGCAGGCCCGGGATGGGTGAGCAGTTCTTC. Translation: CASSLGRPGMGEQFF. Full variable domain (missing parts from reference TRBV7-8 and TRBJ2-1): GAGVSQSPRYKVAKRGQDVALRCDPISGHVSLFWYQQALGQGPEFLTYFQNEAQLDKSGLPSDRFFAERPEGSVSTLKIQRTQQEDSAVYLCASSLGRPGMGEQFFGPGTRLTVL.

CDR3 sequence reads: CASSRLDRAQMGTQYF. In nucleotides, the CDR3 is TGTGCCAGCAGCCGCCTAGACAGGGCACAGATGGGTACGCAGTATTTT. J is TRBJ2-3 and V is TRBV7-2; TRBD1 matches at 7 bases. Germline V gene sequence: CDR1 SGHTA, CDR2 FQGNSA. V shed 5 bases, J shed 8 bases, and the junction held 16 bases outside the gene matches. This CDR3 spans 16 amino acids.

The V call is TRBV29-1, the J call TRBJ2-7; maybe TRBD2 (5 bases). Looked up from germline, CDR1 is SQVTM and CDR2 is ANQGSEA. Trimming pared 4 bases from V and 2 bases from J, leaving 9 bases between. CDR3 length: 12 amino acids. The CDR3 DNA reads as TGCAGCGTTGGCGGGTCGACCTACGAGCAGTACTTC. Residues: CSVGGSTYEQYF.

The chain is built from TRBV24-1 and TRBJ2-1; 12 bases align to TRBD2. With V trimmed by 9 bases and J by 7 bases, 9 bases remained unmatched. CDR1 and CDR2 from the germline V gene are KGHDR and SFDVKD. The CDR3 runs 15 residues. CDR3 residues: CATETSGSLSNEQFF. Here the CDR3 DNA reads TGTGCCACCGAGACTAGCGGGAGCTTATCGAATGAGCAGTTCTTC.

The rearrangement links TRBV4-3 to TRBJ1-1; D not certain. This CDR3 is 15 amino acids long. Trimming cost V 1 base and J 2 bases, with 11 bases left between them. Germline lookup yields CDR1 LGHNA and CDR2 YSLEER. CDR3 in DNA: TGCGCCAGCAGCCAAGTTTCACAGCCTAACACTGAAGCTTTCTTT. Amino acids: CASSQVSQPNTEAFF.

The CDR3 here is CSVEMGGGTEAFF. The CDR3 DNA reads TGCAGCGTTGAAATGGGGGGGGGAACTGAAGCTTTCTTT. This chain links TRBV29-1 with TRBJ1-1; TRBD1 is a possible D gene (5 bases). Germline CDR1 reads SQVTM; CDR2 reads ANQGSEA. V dropped 2 bases and J dropped 5 bases, with 12 bases sitting between them. The CDR3 has 13 amino acids.

This clonotype turned up a few times. Germline is not matched at one junction end, which may reflect a read error. V gene TRBV29-1 combines with J gene TRBJ1-5, with 9 bases fitting TRBD1. The CDR3 loop spans 13 amino acids. Germline V gene data show CDR1 as SQVTM and CDR2 as ANQGSEA. The CDR3 sequence is CSVDTGGNQPQHF. DNA of the CDR3: TGCAGCGTTGATACAGGGGGCAACCAGCCCCAGCATTTT.

This chain joins TRBV5-1 and TRBJ2-7; 7 bases are shared with TRBD1. The J segment lost 2 bases and the V segment lost 0 bases, leaving 5 bases of the junction unmatched. Germline-derived CDR1 and CDR2 are SGHRS and YFSETQ. CDR3 length: 15 residues. CDR3 loop: CASSLERGRPYEQYF. In DNA, the CDR3 is TGCGCCAGCAGCTTGGAGAGGGGGCGCCCCTACGAGCAGTACTTC.

V gene TRBV7-2 combines with J gene TRBJ2-3; 9 nucleotides agree with TRBD2. The V gene's germline CDR1 is SGHTA and CDR2 FQGNSA. The CDR3 runs 14 residues. Unmatched junction bases numbered 7, after V lost 7 bases and J lost 5 bases. CDR3 sequence: CASILAGTVDTQYF. The CDR3 bases are TGTGCCAGCATACTAGCGGGTACCGTAGATACGCAGTATTTT.

There are many counts of this clonotype. This chain links TRBV4-3 with TRBJ2-7; TRBD1 aligns across 8 bases. Looked up from germline, CDR1 is LGHNA and CDR2 is YSLEER. V was clipped by 2 bases and J by 4 bases; unmatched bases: 4. CDR3 length equals 14 residues. The DNA of the CDR3 is TGCGCCAGCAGCCAAACTCAGGGGGCTTACGAGCAGTACTTC. It codes for CASSQTQGAYEQYF.

This clonotype was detected only a few times. The V and J genes are TRBV5-1 and TRBJ2-7, with 12 bases aligning to TRBD1. Germline V gene lookup returns CDR1 SGHRS and CDR2 YFSETQ. V was pared by 0 bases and J by 6 bases, with 4 bases of the junction left unmatched. The CDR3 is 15 amino acids. The DNA for the CDR3 is TGCGCCAGCAGCTTGGCCCCGGGACAGGGGGCCGAGCAGTACTTC. Residues: CASSLAPGQGAEQYF.